Each of the 30 T cell receptor beta chains below was sequenced from the same sample in a study of blood T cell repertoires in COVID-19. The data were produced by immunoSEQ multiplex PCR, yet TCRdb's version contains in-frame clones alone and is incomplete. The table records approximately 130,000 clones, roughly four fifths of them present only once. What was sequenced was PBMCs or T cells enriched from blood (not recorded which). The receptors were sampled from a man in his thirties or forties who had recovered from COVID-19.

The chain links TRBV18 to TRBJ2-5; D unclear. The CDR3 covers 11 residues. Trimming stripped 2 bases from V and 5 bases from J, with 3 bases between. Germline V gene data show CDR1 as KGHSH and CDR2 as LQKENI. In DNA, the CDR3 is TGTGCCAGCTCACCAGCGGAGACCCAGTACTTC. As protein: CASSPAETQYF. Filled out from reference TRBV18 and TRBJ2-5, the complete variable domain reads NAGVMQNPRHLVRRRGQEARLRCSPMKGHSHVYWYRQLPEEGLKFMVYLQKENIIDESGMPKERFSAEFPKEGPSILRIQQVVRGDSAAYFCASSPAETQYFGPGTRLLVL.

This chain connects TRBV9 to TRBJ1-2; D gene unclear. Germline CDR1 SGDLS, CDR2 YYNGEE. The V and J ends lost 0 bases and 5 bases respectively, with 8 bases between them. The CDR3 totals 13 residues. CDR3 DNA: TGTGCCAGCAGCGTAGGGACTGAATATGGCTACACCTTC. Translating gives CASSVGTEYGYTF.

The chain has TRBV2 and TRBJ2-7, with D tentatively TRBD2 (7 bases). The V gene's germline CDR1 is SNHLY and CDR2 FYNNEI. CDR3 size: 16 residues. The V end lost 2 bases, the J end lost 5 bases, and 19 bases lay between the germline ends. The CDR3 sequence: CASSERGSGGADEQYF. The CDR3 nucleotides read TGTGCCAGCAGTGAAAGGGGATCGGGGGGCGCAGACGAGCAGTACTTC.

CDR3 loop: CASSITGGTYEQYF. CDR3 coding DNA: TGTGCCAGTAGTATAACAGGGGGAACCTACGAGCAGTACTTC. The J gene is TRBJ2-7, the V gene TRBV19; 8 nucleotides match TRBD1. V lost 2 bases, J lost 2 bases, and 2 bases stayed unmatched. There are 14 residues in the CDR3. Germline V gives CDR1 LNHDA, CDR2 SQIVND (reference sequence).

The chain carries TRBV4-1 and TRBJ1-1; D is unclear. From germline, CDR1 is MGHRA and CDR2 YSYEKL. Trimming shortened V by 4 bases and J by 1 base, and 10 bases separated the two germline ends. The CDR3 covers 14 residues. CDR3 amino acids: CASSPVYRNTEAFF. The DNA for the CDR3 is TGCGCCAGCAGCCCCGTTTACAGGAACACTGAAGCTTTCTTT.

This sequence joins TRBV18 and TRBJ1-1, with TRBD1 matching 8 bases. V lost 1 base and J lost 9; bases outside the gene matches: 10. Germline V gene sequence: CDR1 KGHSH, CDR2 LQKENI. CDR3 length equals 15 residues. The CDR3 DNA sequence: TGTGCCAGCTCACCACGGACGGACAGGGAAGGACAAGCTTTCTTT. Its translation is CASSPRTDREGQAFF. The complete variable domain, with remaining parts taken from reference TRBV18 and TRBJ1-1, reads NAGVMQNPRHLVRRRGQEARLRCSPMKGHSHVYWYRQLPEEGLKFMVYLQKENIIDESGMPKERFSAEFPKEGPSILRIQQVVRGDSAAYFCASSPRTDREGQAFFGQGTRLTVV.

The chain couples TRBV14 to TRBJ1-1; D gene unclear. The V gene's germline CDR1 is SGHDN and CDR2 FVKESK. This CDR3 contains 16 residues. V lost 0 bases and J 6 bases, leaving 17 bases between the germline ends. Written as DNA, the CDR3 is TGTGCCAGCAGCCAAGATCCACCCCCCCCTGGCCCTGAAGCTTTCTTT. Its translation is CASSQDPPPPGPEAFF. The variable domain in full, with the rest retrieved from reference TRBV14 and TRBJ1-1, is EAGVTQFPSHSVIEKGQTVTLRCDPISGHDNLYWYRRVMGKEIKFLLHFVKESKQDESGMPNNRFLAERTGGTYSTLKVQPAELEDSGVYFCASSQDPPPPGPEAFFGQGTRLTVV.

The chain employs TRBV27 and TRBJ2-3; 14 nucleotides line up with TRBD2. The CDR3 is 22 amino acids. CDR1 and CDR2 (germline): MNHEY, SMNVEV (reference sequence). With 5 bases clipped from V and 3 bases from J, the junction kept 22 bases outside the gene matches. The CDR3 coding sequence is TGTGCCAGCAGTGCTAGCCAGGCCCTAACCGGGACTAGCGGGAGAAATACAGATACGCAGTATTTT. It specifies CASSASQALTGTSGRNTDTQYF.

V gene TRBV9 combines with J gene TRBJ2-5; D not certain. Trimming stripped 4 bases from V and 2 bases from J, with 9 bases between. The CDR3 spans 13 residues. CDR1 SGDLS and CDR2 YYNGEE come from the germline V gene. CDR3 sequence: CASSPDTQETQYF. CDR3 nucleotides: TGTGCCAGCAGCCCCGACACTCAAGAGACCCAGTACTTC. Combining the CDR3 with reference TRBV9 and TRBJ2-5 gives the whole variable domain DSGVTQTPKHLITATGQRVTLRCSPRSGDLSVYWYQQSLDQGLQFLIQYYNGEERAKGNILERFSAQQFPDLHSELNLSSLELGDSALYFCASSPDTQETQYFGPGTRLLVL.

The rearrangement joins TRBV24-1 to TRBJ2-3; 13 nucleotides agree with TRBD2. The junction had 3 bases not matched to a gene; V was cut back by 7 bases and J by 3 bases. This CDR3 contains 15 residues. Germline V gene lookup returns CDR1 KGHDR and CDR2 SFDVKD. DNA for the CDR3: TGTGCCACCAGCATGACTAGCGGGGGGACAGATACGCAGTATTTT. Its protein product is CATSMTSGGTDTQYF.

V is TRBV3-1 (or the pseudogene TRBV3-2) and J is TRBJ1-2; D gene uncertain. Trimming pared 1 base from V and 2 bases from J, leaving 8 bases between. Germline loops: CDR1 LGHDT, CDR2 YNNKEL (reference sequence). This CDR3 comprises 14 residues. CDR3 protein: CASSQVQSNYGYTF. The DNA for the CDR3 is TGTGCCAGCAGCCAAGTACAATCCAACTATGGCTACACCTTC.

The chain combines TRBV29-1 with TRBJ2-5; TRBD2 matches at 7 bases. The CDR3 length is 14 residues. Germline CDR1 reads SQVTM; CDR2 reads ANQGSEA. V lost 0 bases and J lost 5; bases outside the gene matches: 6. The CDR3 DNA reads as TGCAGCGTTGAAGATCGTCGAGCGGGGGAGACCCAGTACTTC. This sequence encodes CSVEDRRAGETQYF.

This clone was observed once. The chain employs TRBV11-2 and TRBJ2-1; tentatively, D is TRBD2 (6 bases). Per the germline V gene, CDR1 is SGHAT and CDR2 is FQNNGV. Trimming pared 2 bases from V and 8 bases from J, leaving 7 bases between. The CDR3 loop spans 12 amino acids. The CDR3 DNA sequence: TGTGCCAGCAGCTTAAGGAGGGATGAGCAGTTCTTC. This gives the protein CASSLRRDEQFF. Full variable domain (rest looked up from reference TRBV11-2 and TRBJ2-1): EAGVAQSPRYKIIEKRQSVAFWCNPISGHATLYWYQQILGQGPKLLIQFQNNGVVDDSQLPKDRFSAERLKGVDSTLKIQPAKLEDSAVYLCASSLRRDEQFFGPGTRLTVL.

This clone was counted once. The chain joins TRBV11-1 to TRBJ2-3; 7 bases agree with TRBD1. The CDR3 consists of 15 residues. V shed 4 bases and J 1 base; nucleotides not matched to a gene: 5. Germline V gene lookup returns CDR1 SGHAT and CDR2 FQDESV (reference sequence). This CDR3 is CASSYPGGGTDTQYF. CDR3 sequence (DNA): TGTGCCAGCAGCTACCCAGGGGGAGGCACAGATACGCAGTATTTT.

This sequence joins TRBV10-3 and TRBJ2-2; 7 positions agree with TRBD2. Germline V gene data show CDR1 as ENHRY and CDR2 as SYGVKD. CDR3 length: 16 amino acids. J gave up 1 base and V 0 bases, and 2 bases lay outside the gene matches. Here the CDR3 reads CAISESSGVNTGELFF. The CDR3 coding sequence is TGTGCCATCAGTGAGTCGAGCGGGGTGAACACCGGGGAGCTGTTTTTT.

The chain uses TRBV7-9 and TRBJ2-4, with TRBD2 identical over 8 bases. Germline V gene data show CDR1 as SEHNR and CDR2 as FQNEAQ (reference sequence). V lost 5 bases and J lost 0; bases outside the gene matches: 9. CDR3 length: 17 amino acids. The CDR3 coding sequence is TGTGCCAGCAGCCCCGGCGCACTAGCGGTAGCCAAAAACATTCAGTACTTC. This sequence encodes CASSPGALAVAKNIQYF. The full variable domain, with the rest looked up from reference TRBV7-9 and TRBJ2-4, is DTGVSQNPRHKITKRGQNVTFRCDPISEHNRLYWYRQTLGQGPEFLTYFQNEAQLEKSRLLSDRFSAERPKGSFSTLEIQRTEQGDSAMYLCASSPGALAVAKNIQYFGAGTRLSVL.

This rearrangement joins TRBV14 to TRBJ2-1; 8 positions agree with TRBD1. CDR1 is SGHDN, CDR2 FVKESK, per germline. The ends lost 4 bases at V and 3 bases at J; junction bases unmatched: 5. This CDR3 is 15 amino acids long. The CDR3 spells CASSLGQVNYNEQFF. CDR3 in DNA: TGTGCCAGCAGCCTGGGACAGGTGAACTACAATGAGCAGTTCTTC. Complete variable domain (other parts from reference TRBV14 and TRBJ2-1): EAGVTQFPSHSVIEKGQTVTLRCDPISGHDNLYWYRRVMGKEIKFLLHFVKESKQDESGMPNNRFLAERTGGTYSTLKVQPAELEDSGVYFCASSLGQVNYNEQFFGPGTRLTVL.

This clone was counted between two and nine times. This chain joins TRBV5-5 and TRBJ1-5, with D perhaps matching TRBD1 (6 bases). V was clipped by 4 bases and J by 4 bases, with 12 bases between them. CDR3 size: 14 residues. Germline CDR1 and CDR2: SGHKS and YYEKEE (reference sequence). CDR3 sequence reads: CASSPEQGNQPQHF. The CDR3 DNA reads TGTGCCAGCAGCCCTGAGCAGGGGAATCAGCCCCAGCATTTT. Full variable domain (rest looked up from reference TRBV5-5 and TRBJ1-5): DAGVTQSPTHLIKTRGQQVTLRCSPISGHKSVSWYQQVLGQGPQFIFQYYEKEERGRGNFPDRFSARQFPNYSSELNVNALLLGDSALYLCASSPEQGNQPQHFGDGTRLSIL.

This rearrangement joins TRBV11-2 to TRBJ1-4, with TRBD1 matching over 8 bases. CDR3 length: 16 amino acids. The junction had 6 bases not matched to a gene; V was cut back by 0 bases and J by 6 bases. Germline CDR1 is SGHAT and CDR2 is FQNNGV. CDR3 in amino acids: CASSLDGQGAYEKLFF. In nucleotides, the CDR3 is TGTGCCAGCAGCTTAGATGGGCAGGGGGCTTATGAAAAACTGTTTTTT.

This chain uses TRBV13 with TRBJ1-6, with D unclear. V shed 1 base and J shed 10 bases, with 8 bases lying between them. Germline lookup yields CDR1 PRHDT and CDR2 FYEKMQ (reference sequence). The CDR3 contains 13 residues. CDR3 loop: CASSLDRESPLHF. The CDR3 DNA reads as TGTGCCAGCAGCTTAGATAGGGAGTCACCCCTCCACTTT.

The V call is TRBV5-1, the J call TRBJ2-5; 12 bases map to TRBD2. After removal of 3 bases from V and 2 bases from J, the junction contained 5 bases not matched to a gene. The CDR3 covers 16 residues. Germline loops: CDR1 SGHRS, CDR2 YFSETQ. CDR3 nucleotides: TGCGCCAGCAGCTGGCGACTAGCGGGGGATCAAGAGACCCAGTACTTC. Translated, it gives CASSWRLAGDQETQYF.

V and J are TRBV6-5 and TRBJ1-1; unclear D gene. Germline V lookup: CDR1 MNHEY, CDR2 SVGAGI. The CDR3 extends over 14 amino acids. The germline V and J ends were trimmed by 0 bases and 1 base, with 6 bases remaining between them. CDR3 sequence: CASSYSTPNTEAFF. Written as DNA, the CDR3 is TGTGCCAGCAGTTACTCGACACCGAACACTGAAGCTTTCTTT.

The chain joins TRBV19 to TRBJ1-3, with TRBD1 identical over 8 bases. The ends lost 4 bases at V and 7 bases at J; junction bases unmatched: 3. The CDR3 length is 13 residues. CDR1 is LNHDA, CDR2 SQIVND, per germline (reference sequence). The DNA of the CDR3 is TGTGCCAGTAGTAGGGGACAGGCGAACACCATATATTTT. It yields the protein CASSRGQANTIYF.

The chain uses TRBV2 and TRBJ2-5, with 8 bases identical to TRBD2. CDR1 SNHLY and CDR2 FYNNEI come from the germline V gene. The CDR3 is made up of 15 amino acids. With V trimmed by 4 bases and J by 4 bases, 8 bases remained unmatched. In DNA, the CDR3 is TGTGCCAGCAGTGCGTCGGGAGGGAGGAGAGAGACCCAGTACTTC. Translated, it gives CASSASGGRRETQYF.

The J gene is TRBJ1-6, the V gene TRBV19, with 8 bases fitting TRBD1. Losses at the gene ends were 0 bases for V and 8 bases for J; bases not matched to a gene: 0. The CDR3 length is 14 residues. Germline V gives CDR1 LNHDA, CDR2 SQIVND (reference sequence). The CDR3 region is CASSIEDRDSPLHF. Here the CDR3 DNA reads TGTGCCAGTAGTATAGAGGACAGGGATTCACCCCTCCACTTT.

This chain joins TRBV29-1 and TRBJ2-7, with a possible D match to TRBD1 (6 bases). The V gene lost 6 bases and the J gene lost 6 bases, with 12 bases spanning the gap. This CDR3 region has 11 residues. Germline lookup yields CDR1 SQVTM and CDR2 ANQGSEA. DNA of the CDR3: TGCAGCGTGACGAGGGGGAGCGAGCAGTACTTC. Translating it yields CSVTRGSEQYF.

The rearrangement uses TRBV3-1 (or the pseudogene TRBV3-2) and TRBJ1-2; D is undetermined. The CDR3 loop spans 13 amino acids. Germline CDR1 is LGHDT and CDR2 is YNNKEL (reference sequence). Trimming pared 0 bases from V and 8 bases from J, leaving 10 bases between. The CDR3 bases are TGTGCCAGCAGCCAAGACGGTGGTCGAGGCTACACCTTC. Its translation: CASSQDGGRGYTF.

CDR3: CASSPTANYGYTF. DNA of the CDR3: TGTGCCAGCAGCCCGACAGCTAACTATGGCTACACCTTC. V usage is TRBV5-4 and J usage is TRBJ1-2; the D gene is possibly TRBD1 (5 bases). The CDR3 is 13 residues long. Germline V gene data show CDR1 as SGHNT and CDR2 as YYREEE (reference sequence). Trimming cost V 4 bases and J 0 bases, with 7 bases left between them.

This chain connects TRBV3-1 (or the pseudogene TRBV3-2) to TRBJ2-5, with 7 positions matching TRBD1. V shed 4 bases and J 5 bases; nucleotides not matched to a gene: 7. The CDR3 runs to 14 residues. CDR1 and CDR2 (germline): LGHDT, YNNKEL (reference sequence). CDR3 residues: CASSLPDRVETQYF. DNA of the CDR3: TGTGCCAGCAGCCTCCCAGACAGGGTCGAGACCCAGTACTTC.

The chain employs TRBV4-1 and TRBJ1-2, with TRBD1 matching 8 bases. The length of the CDR3 is 15 residues. Germline assignment: CDR1 MGHRA and CDR2 YSYEKL. With 4 bases clipped from V and 6 bases from J, the junction kept 10 bases outside the gene matches. The CDR3 loop reads CASSPAGGAVHGYTF. The CDR3 bases are TGCGCCAGCAGCCCAGCAGGGGGCGCTGTTCATGGCTACACCTTC.